This T cell receptor beta chain was identified in a study of cytomegalovirus exposure and HLA in healthy donors. Primers: 60 Vbeta forward and 13 Jbeta reverse. Data came from immunoSEQ multiplex PCR; TCRdb stores just in-frame clones and leaves some out. The table lists under 150,000 clones, about 84% of them singletons, with approximately 1.1% in the top ten. This clone came up a few times. The clonotype comes from a boy between 10 and 17 years old in good health and CMV-seronegative. The sequencing input was PBMCs.

CDR3 sequence: CASSEYGADTQYF. The CDR3 bases are TGTGCCAGCAGTGAATATGGGGCGGATACGCAGTATTTT. The V gene is TRBV25-1, the J gene TRBJ2-3, with D tentatively TRBD1 (5 bases). Trimming pared 0 bases from V and 6 bases from J, leaving 7 bases between. The CDR3 contains 13 residues. CDR1 MGHDK and CDR2 SYGVNS come from the germline V gene.